Described below is a single T cell receptor (beta chain) sequence and its context. In the study's own analysis: Scientists estimated how many nucleated cells there were by amplifying reference gene primers. Sequenced by immunoSEQ multiplex PCR; TCRdb stores in-frame clones only, minus some. V and J calls plus clone size are reproduced from that table; the DNA served to infer D and trimming. This repertoire shows 65,000 to 70,000 clones, roughly 82% found once; its top ten account for more than 15%. These data come from a study of blood T cell repertoires in COVID-19. Study-level information: The United States, Italy and Spain supplied acute and convalescent COVID-19 samples. The cDNA or gDNA used as material had been derived from T cells, B-cell-depleted T cells, or PBMCs.

Trimming cost V 1 base and J 8 bases; bases outside gene matches: 5. This CDR3 contains 13 residues. In germline, CDR1 is SGHRS, CDR2 YFSETQ. This sequence originates from a man aged 80 or over with active COVID-19. Sequenced sample: peripheral blood. The rearrangement links TRBV5-1 to TRBJ1-2, with 7 nucleotides matching TRBD1. CDR3 sequence reads: CASSLQGGQGYTF. The CDR3 DNA reads as TGCGCCAGCAGCTTGCAAGGGGGCCAGGGCTACACCTTC.